A single sample gave rise to the 10 T cell receptor beta chains below, sequenced in a study of shared clonotypes between healthy human individuals. Assay: immunoSEQ multiplex PCR; the TCRdb copy retains only in-frame clones and omits some. The sample has roughly 1 million clones; approximately 78% are singletons. Source material: memory CD4+ T cells from PBMCs. Subset given: CD45RA-negative fraction. Receptors were obtained from a man aged 18 to 30 in good health. Some clones in this sample may be carry-over from other donors' samples.

The table lists this clone with many counts. Distinct nucleotide sequences in the sample also encode this CDR3. The chain has TRBV5-1 and TRBJ2-1, with TRBD2 identical over 7 bases. Trimming took 0 bases from V and 2 from J; bases not matched to a gene: 5. Germline V lookup: CDR1 SGHRS, CDR2 YFSETQ. The CDR3 runs to 16 residues. The CDR3 DNA is TGCGCCAGCAGCTTGGCCGGCGGGGGTGCCTACAATGAGCAGTTCTTC. Its protein product is CASSLAGGGAYNEQFF. The variable domain in full, with the rest retrieved from reference TRBV5-1 and TRBJ2-1, is KAGVTQTPRYLIKTRGQQVTLSCSPISGHRSVSWYQQTPGQGLQFLFEYFSETQRNKGNFPGRFSGRQFSNSRSEMNVSTLELGDSALYLCASSLAGGGAYNEQFFGPGTRLTVL.

This chain uses TRBV4-2 with TRBJ2-5, with 10 bases lining up with TRBD2. In germline, CDR1 is LGHNA, CDR2 YNFKEQ. This CDR3 region has 19 residues. V lost 0 bases and J lost 3; bases outside the gene matches: 13. The CDR3 bases are TGTGCCAGCAGCCAAGATAAGCGGGAGGGCCTTCCGTCAAAAGAGACCCAGTACTTC. Its protein is CASSQDKREGLPSKETQYF.

V is TRBV28 and J is TRBJ2-3, with 8 bases aligning to TRBD1. V shed 6 bases and J 1 base; nucleotides not matched to a gene: 9. Looked up from germline, CDR1 is MDHEN and CDR2 is SYDVKM. The CDR3 runs to 16 residues. This CDR3 is CASSLTNRGGTDTQYF. The CDR3 DNA sequence: TGTGCCAGCAGCCTAACCAACAGGGGGGGCACAGATACGCAGTATTTT.

The sample holds one count of this clone. The chain has TRBV11-2 and TRBJ1-2; D perhaps matches TRBD1 (5 bases). Trimming left V 0 bases short and J 8 bases short, with 13 bases between. The CDR3 sequence is 14 residues long. CDR1 and CDR2 (germline): SGHAT, FQNNGV. CDR3 nucleotides: TGTGCCAGCAGCTTAGATTTGACACAGGCGGGCTACACCTTC. This gives the protein CASSLDLTQAGYTF.

This sequence joins TRBV5-1 and TRBJ2-3; 8 nucleotides align to TRBD2. The CDR3 is 16 residues long. Trimming cost V 4 bases and J 3 bases; bases outside gene matches: 10. Germline CDR1 is SGHRS and CDR2 is YFSETQ. CDR3 coding DNA: TGCGCCAGCAGCAAAGATAGCGGGACCTTAACAGATACGCAGTATTTT. Translated, it gives CASSKDSGTLTDTQYF.

This chain links TRBV4-1 with TRBJ1-2; 7 nucleotides line up with TRBD1. CDR3 length: 13 amino acids. Per germline, CDR1 MGHRA and CDR2 YSYEKL. The V segment lost 0 bases and the J segment 8 bases; nucleotides outside the gene matches: 3. The CDR3 DNA sequence: TGCGCCAGCAGCCAAGAGACAGGGTTGGGCTACACCTTC. Encoded protein: CASSQETGLGYTF.

The CDR3 DNA follows: TGTGCCAGCACCAACCGTGGGGGGTTTCGGACAGGGGGCTCCTACGAGCAGTACTTC. Its protein is CASTNRGGFRTGGSYEQYF. This chain connects TRBV28 to TRBJ2-7; 10 bases agree with TRBD1. The CDR3 has 19 residues. Per germline, CDR1 MDHEN and CDR2 SYDVKM. V dropped 7 bases and J dropped 0; count of bases not matched to a gene: 18. The variable domain in full, completed from reference TRBV28 and TRBJ2-7, reads DVKVTQSSRYLVKRTGEKVFLECVQDMDHENMFWYRQDPGLGLRLIYFSYDVKMKEKGDIPEGYSVSREKKERFSLILESASTNQTSMYLCASTNRGGFRTGGSYEQYFGPGTRLTVT.

This clone was observed once. This chain uses TRBV10-2 with TRBJ2-5, with 7 bases fitting TRBD2. V shed 2 bases and J 0 bases; nucleotides not matched to a gene: 9. Germline V CDR1 and CDR2: WSHSY, SAAADI. CDR3 length: 17 residues. In nucleotides, the CDR3 is TGCGCCAGCAGTGAGAGGGTCCCAGCGGGGTACCAAGAGACCCAGTACTTC. This codes for CASSERVPAGYQETQYF.

The sample holds one count of this clone. This chain connects TRBV6-1 to TRBJ1-2; D is perhaps TRBD1 (6 bases). Germline V gene lookup returns CDR1 MNHNS and CDR2 SASEGT. This CDR3 spans 13 amino acids. Trimming took off 8 bases at V and 8 bases at J, with 18 bases between the two ends. The CDR3 sequence: CASYSDRMRGYTF. The CDR3 nucleotides read TGTGCCAGCTACTCGGACAGAATGAGGGGCTACACCTTC.

The chain combines TRBV15 with TRBJ2-7; the match to TRBD2 covers 10 bases. V shed 3 bases and J 5 bases; nucleotides not matched to a gene: 10. Germline V gene sequence: CDR1 LNHNV, CDR2 YYDKDF (reference sequence). The CDR3 consists of 16 residues. The CDR3 region has the DNA TGTGCCACCAGCAGCCTAGCGGGAGTTTCAAAGAACGAGCAGTACTTC. This sequence encodes CATSSLAGVSKNEQYF.